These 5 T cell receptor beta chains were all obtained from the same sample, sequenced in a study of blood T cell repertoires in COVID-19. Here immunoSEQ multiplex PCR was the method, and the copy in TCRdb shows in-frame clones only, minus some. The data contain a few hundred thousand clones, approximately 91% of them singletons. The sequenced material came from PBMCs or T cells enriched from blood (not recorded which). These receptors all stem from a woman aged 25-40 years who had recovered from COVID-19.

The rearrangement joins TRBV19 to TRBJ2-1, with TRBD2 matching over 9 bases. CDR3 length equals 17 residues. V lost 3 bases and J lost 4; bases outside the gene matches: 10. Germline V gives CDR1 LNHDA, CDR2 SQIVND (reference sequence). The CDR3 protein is CASSIKTSGLPYNEQFF. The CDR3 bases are TGTGCCAGTAGTATCAAGACTAGCGGATTACCGTACAATGAGCAGTTCTTC.

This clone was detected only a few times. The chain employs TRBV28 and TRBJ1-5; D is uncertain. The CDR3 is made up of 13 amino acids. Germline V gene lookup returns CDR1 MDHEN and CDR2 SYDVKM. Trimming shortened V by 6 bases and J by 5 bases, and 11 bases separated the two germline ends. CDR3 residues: CASRLSFDQPQHF. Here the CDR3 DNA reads TGTGCCAGCAGATTGTCCTTCGATCAGCCCCAGCATTTT.

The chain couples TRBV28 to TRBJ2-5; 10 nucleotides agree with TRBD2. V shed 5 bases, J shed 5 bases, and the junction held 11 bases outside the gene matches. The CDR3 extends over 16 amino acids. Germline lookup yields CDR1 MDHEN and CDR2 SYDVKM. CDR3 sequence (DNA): TGTGCCAGCAGTAGAACCGGGACTAGCGTCTTGGAGACCCAGTACTTC. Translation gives CASSRTGTSVLETQYF.

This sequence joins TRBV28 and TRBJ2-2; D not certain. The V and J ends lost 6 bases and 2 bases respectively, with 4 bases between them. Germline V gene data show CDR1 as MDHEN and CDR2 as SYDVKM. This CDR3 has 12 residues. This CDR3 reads CASRLNTGELFF. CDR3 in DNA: TGTGCCAGCAGACTAAACACCGGGGAGCTGTTTTTT.

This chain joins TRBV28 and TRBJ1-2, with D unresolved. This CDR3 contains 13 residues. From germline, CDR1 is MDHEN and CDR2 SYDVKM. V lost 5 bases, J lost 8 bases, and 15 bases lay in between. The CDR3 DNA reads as TGTGCCAGCAGTGGCCCAGCACTAGGGGGCTACACCTTC. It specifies CASSGPALGGYTF.